The 15 T cell receptor beta chains below come from one sample, sequenced in a study of blood T cells in healthy people across ages (dated by TCRdb to 2015 to 2017). The library was obtained by 5' RACE. A second PCR of roughly 6 to 11 cycles was run with a J-beta primer mix and a sample-barcoded 5' primer. The public reads were reprocessed in TCRdb via fastp at Q25 and MiXCR, keeping in-frame beta chains. Identical CDR3 protein sequences are pooled into one entry, listed with their most common genes and DNA. The sample has fewer than 2 million distinct CDR3 sequences on record, 30% to 40% of them singletons. The ten largest clonotypes hold roughly 23% of the sample. Sequenced material: blood. Every receptor here comes from a human donor in good health.

This chain uses TRBV29-1 with TRBJ2-5; no clear D. Germline CDR1 is SQVTM and CDR2 is ANQGSEA. The CDR3 consists of 14 residues. The V end lost 3 bases, the J end lost 0 bases, and 11 bases lay between the germline ends. The CDR3, as DNA: TGCAGCGTTGAGGAAGGTGCCGACCAAGAGACCCAGTACTTC. Its protein product is CSVEEGADQETQYF. The complete variable domain, with remaining parts taken from reference TRBV29-1 and TRBJ2-5, reads SAVISQKPSRDICQRGTSLTIQCQVDSQVTMMFWYRQQPGQSLTLIATANQGSEATYESGFVIDKFPISRPNLTFSTLTVSNMSPEDSSIYLCSVEEGADQETQYFGPGTRLLVL.

The table lists this clonotype with a few counts. The genes are TRBV6-5 and TRBJ2-4; D gene uncertain. The better agreement between TRBJ2-7 and the DNA end casts doubt on the J call. The CDR3 length is 12 residues. Looked up from germline, CDR1 is MNHEY and CDR2 is SVGAGI. The CDR3 region is CASGPSLYEQYF. The CDR3, as DNA: TGTGCCAGCGGACCATCACTCTACGAGCAGTACTTC.

The rearrangement links TRBV2 to TRBJ2-1; TRBD2 agrees at 10 bases. In germline, CDR1 is SNHLY, CDR2 FYNNEI. This CDR3 is 15 amino acids long. V lost 9 bases to trimming and J lost 4 bases; unmatched junction nucleotides: 9. The CDR3 protein is CASRVWTSGYNEQFF. The CDR3 DNA follows: TGTGCCAGTCGCGTCTGGACTAGCGGTTACAATGAGCAGTTCTTC.

V and J are TRBV7-2 and TRBJ2-4; tentatively, D is TRBD1 or TRBD2 (5 bases each). This CDR3 has 13 residues. Per the germline V gene, CDR1 is SGHTA and CDR2 is FQGNSA. Trimming removed 3 bases from V and 4 bases from J, with 7 bases in between. The CDR3 DNA reads as TGTGCCAGCAGCTTGGGACGGAAAAACATTCAGTACTTC. It specifies CASSLGRKNIQYF. Full variable domain (missing parts from reference TRBV7-2 and TRBJ2-4): GAGVSQSPSNKVTEKGKDVELRCDPISGHTALYWYRQSLGQGLEFLIYFQGNSAPDKSGLPSDRFSAERTGGSVSTLTIQRTQQEDSAVYLCASSLGRKNIQYFGAGTRLSVL.

V is TRBV5-5 and J is TRBJ2-3; D gene unclear. CDR3 length: 16 amino acids. Trimming pared 3 bases from V and 1 base from J, leaving 15 bases between. Germline CDR1 is SGHKS and CDR2 is YYEKEE (reference sequence). Written as DNA, the CDR3 is TGTGCCAGCAGCTCCCGTGACGGGTACGGCACAGATACGCAGTATTTT. Encoded protein: CASSSRDGYGTDTQYF. Based on the CDR3 plus reference TRBV5-5 and TRBJ2-3, the full variable domain is DAGVTQSPTHLIKTRGQQVTLRCSPISGHKSVSWYQQVLGQGPQFIFQYYEKEERGRGNFPDRFSARQFPNYSSELNVNALLLGDSALYLCASSSRDGYGTDTQYFGPGTRLTVL.

In this sample, this clonotype turned up a few times. This chain connects TRBV5-1 to TRBJ1-2; D not certain. CDR3 length: 12 residues. Germline CDR1 reads SGHRS; CDR2 reads YFSETQ. The ends were cut back, 5 bases at V and 8 bases at J, with 13 bases in the middle. The CDR3 DNA reads TGCGCCAGCAGTTCGGCCCCGGGGGGCTACACCTTC. Translation: CASSSAPGGYTF.

This chain joins TRBV4-2 and TRBJ1-2; tentative D call: TRBD1 (5 bases). Trimming left V 1 base short and J 5 bases short, with 14 bases between. CDR1 and CDR2 from the germline V gene are LGHNA and YNFKEQ. The CDR3 is 15 amino acids. CDR3 nucleotides: TGTGCCAGCAGCCAAGTTCCGAGGGGATGGTATGGCTACACCTTC. Translation gives CASSQVPRGWYGYTF.

The chain is built from TRBV4-3 and TRBJ2-7, with TRBD1 matching over 7 bases. This CDR3 is built from 15 residues. Per the germline V gene, CDR1 is LGHNA and CDR2 is YSLEER. J was trimmed by 0 bases and V by 0 bases; bases with no gene match: 2. The CDR3 region is CASSQDKGASYEQYF. Written as DNA, the CDR3 is TGCGCCAGCAGCCAAGATAAGGGGGCCTCCTACGAGCAGTACTTC.

This clonotype was recorded only once. The V and J genes are TRBV12-3 or TRBV12-4 and TRBJ1-4; D gene unclear. CDR3 size: 12 residues. With 8 bases removed from V and 8 bases from J, the gap between germline ends came to 12 bases. CDR3 sequence reads: CASGWAGEKLFF. The CDR3 nucleotides are TGTGCCAGCGGGTGGGCTGGGGAAAAACTGTTTTTT.

This clonotype has only a few counts. The CDR3 loop reads CASSQVGGAEEQYF. Written as DNA, the CDR3 is TGTGCCAGCAGCCAAGTGGGAGGGGCTGAGGAGCAGTACTTC. The chain links TRBV4-2 to TRBJ2-5, with 7 bases fitting TRBD2. With 1 base clipped from V and 11 bases from J, the junction kept 10 bases outside the gene matches. This CDR3 has 14 amino acids. Germline V gene sequence: CDR1 LGHNA, CDR2 YNFKEQ.

This clonotype was counted a few times. The gene calls are TRBV2 and TRBJ1-4; D gene uncertain. The ends were cut back, 6 bases at V and 8 bases at J, with 13 bases in the middle. The CDR3 consists of 13 residues. Germline-derived CDR1 and CDR2 are SNHLY and FYNNEI. The CDR3 region has the DNA TGTGCCAGCAGACTGGATTATCTCGAAAAACTGTTTTTT. Residues: CASRLDYLEKLFF.

V usage is TRBV12-3 or TRBV12-4 and J usage is TRBJ1-1; D perhaps matches TRBD1 (5 bases). This CDR3 has 11 residues. V was clipped by 6 bases and J by 11 bases, with 13 bases between them. CDR3 nucleotide sequence: TGTGCCAGCAGCTCGGGGGTTGTGGCTTTCTTT. Its protein product is CASSSGVVAFF.

The CDR3: CASSPFRGENTEAFF. The CDR3 nucleotides read TGTGCCAGCAGTCCCTTCAGGGGTGAGAACACTGAAGCTTTCTTT. The J gene is TRBJ1-1, the V gene TRBV14; tentatively, D is TRBD1 (6 bases). Per germline, CDR1 SGHDN and CDR2 FVKESK. The CDR3 spans 15 residues. Trimming left V 6 bases short and J 1 base short, with 15 bases between.

This chain uses TRBV5-1 with TRBJ2-7; TRBD1 might be the D (5 bases). This CDR3 spans 15 amino acids. The V and J ends lost 1 base and 7 bases respectively, with 18 bases between them. Germline CDR1 and CDR2: SGHRS and YFSETQ. The chain's CDR3 is CASSLLAGSKGEQYF. The CDR3 DNA follows: TGCGCCAGCAGCTTGTTGGCAGGGTCCAAGGGGGAGCAGTACTTC. Using reference TRBV5-1 and TRBJ2-7 for the parts outside the CDR3, the full variable domain is KAGVTQTPRYLIKTRGQQVTLSCSPISGHRSVSWYQQTPGQGLQFLFEYFSETQRNKGNFPGRFSGRQFSNSRSEMNVSTLELGDSALYLCASSLLAGSKGEQYFGPGTRLTVT.

This clonotype was observed a handful of times. The chain links TRBV4-1 to TRBJ2-4; 12 bases fit TRBD2. The end of the DNA is better explained by TRBJ2-7, so the J call may be wrong. Germline V lookup: CDR1 MGHRA, CDR2 YSYEKL. The CDR3 is 16 amino acids. CDR3 coding DNA: TGCGCCAGCAGCCAACCTACTAGCGGGGGGACCTACGAGCAGTACTTC. The encoded protein is CASSQPTSGGTYEQYF.